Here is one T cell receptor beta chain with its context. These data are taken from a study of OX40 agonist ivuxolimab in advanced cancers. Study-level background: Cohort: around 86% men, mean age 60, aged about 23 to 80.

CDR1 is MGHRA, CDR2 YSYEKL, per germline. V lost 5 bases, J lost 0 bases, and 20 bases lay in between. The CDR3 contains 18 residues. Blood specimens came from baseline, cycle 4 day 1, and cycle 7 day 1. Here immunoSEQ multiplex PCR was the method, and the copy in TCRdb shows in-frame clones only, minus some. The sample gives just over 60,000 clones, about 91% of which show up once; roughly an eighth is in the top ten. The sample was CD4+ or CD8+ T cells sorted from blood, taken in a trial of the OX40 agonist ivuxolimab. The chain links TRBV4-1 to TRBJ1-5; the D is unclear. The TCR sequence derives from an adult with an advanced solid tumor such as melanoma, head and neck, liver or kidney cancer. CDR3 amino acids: CASSSGESHLDSNQPQHF. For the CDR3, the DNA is TGCGCCAGCAGCTCCGGGGAGTCCCACCTTGATAGCAATCAGCCCCAGCATTTT.